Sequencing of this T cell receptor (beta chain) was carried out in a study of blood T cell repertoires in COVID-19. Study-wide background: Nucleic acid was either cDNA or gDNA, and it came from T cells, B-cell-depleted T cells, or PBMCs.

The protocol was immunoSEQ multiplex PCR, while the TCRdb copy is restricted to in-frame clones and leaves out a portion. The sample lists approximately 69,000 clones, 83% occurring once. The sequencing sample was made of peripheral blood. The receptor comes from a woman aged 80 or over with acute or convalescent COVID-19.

The CDR3 region is CASSVDSGRAEQYF. CDR3 bases: TGTGCCAGCAGCGTAGATAGCGGGAGGGCCGAGCAGTACTTC. This sequence joins TRBV9 and TRBJ2-7; TRBD2 matches at 11 bases. V lost 0 bases to trimming and J lost 6 bases; unmatched junction nucleotides: 2. Germline V gives CDR1 SGDLS, CDR2 YYNGEE. The CDR3 totals 14 residues.